Each of the 27 T cell receptor beta chains below was sequenced from the same sample in a study of spatial heterogeneity in lung cancer. One entry per CDR3 protein, called by TCRdb with MiXCR from the 5' RACE reads. The repertoire holds tens of thousands of distinct CDR3 sequences, with approximately 8.6% as singletons. Specified time point: sample taken at primary tumor resection. No cells were sorted before sequencing. The whole RNA sequenced was extracted from tumor, nontumor lung or frozen PBMC. Material: PBMCs, obtained at surgery. The receptors were gathered from a male donor with early-stage non-small cell lung cancer.

V is TRBV4-1 and J is TRBJ2-2, with 7 bases matching TRBD1. Germline lookup yields CDR1 MGHRA and CDR2 YSYEKL. J was trimmed by 1 base and V by 4 bases; bases with no gene match: 6. This CDR3 has 16 amino acids. The CDR3: CASSLSGTVNTGELFF. CDR3 bases: TGCGCCAGCAGCCTTTCCGGGACAGTGAACACCGGGGAGCTGTTTTTT.

This clonotype has more than one count but fewer than ten. The rearrangement joins TRBV7-2 to TRBJ2-5; TRBD1 matches at 9 bases. The germline CDR1 and CDR2 sequences are SGHTA and FQGNSA. CDR3 length equals 15 residues. Germline trimming cut 5 bases from V and 7 bases from J; bases unmatched to any gene: 11. The DNA for the CDR3 is TGTGCCAGCAGCCCCGGACCGGGGACAGGGAGGACCCAGTACTTC. Translated: CASSPGPGTGRTQYF.

This clonotype was seen more than once but under ten times. The genes are TRBV3-1 and TRBJ2-2; D unresolved. Looked up from germline, CDR1 is LGHDT and CDR2 is YNNKEL (reference sequence). The CDR3 totals 14 residues. Trimming removed 4 bases at V and 5 bases at J, with 11 bases between. Written as DNA, the CDR3 is TGTGCCAGCAGCCGGAAGGCCCAAACCGGGGAGCTGTTTTTT. It translates to CASSRKAQTGELFF.

This clonotype showed up just a few times. This chain uses TRBV15 with TRBJ2-7, with 11 bases fitting TRBD2. After removal of 3 bases from V and 3 bases from J, the junction contained 4 bases not matched to a gene. This CDR3 is built from 15 residues. The V gene's germline CDR1 is LNHNV and CDR2 YYDKDF (reference sequence). CDR3 nucleotide sequence: TGTGCCACCAGCAGGACCCTAGCGGGAGGCTACGAGCAGTACTTC. Protein: CATSRTLAGGYEQYF.

This clonotype was seen more than once but under ten times. This chain joins TRBV6-2 or TRBV6-3 and TRBJ1-1, with 8 nucleotides matching TRBD1. The CDR3 has 14 amino acids. V was pared by 4 bases and J by 5 bases, with 6 bases of the junction left unmatched. The germline CDR1 and CDR2 sequences are MNHEY and SVGEGT. The CDR3 region has the DNA TGTGCCAGCAGTTTCAGGGGGCTTAGGACTGAAGCTTTCTTT. Amino acid sequence: CASSFRGLRTEAFF.

This clonotype was seen a handful of times. The chain is built from TRBV9 and TRBJ2-1, with D perhaps given as TRBD1 or TRBD2 (6 bases each). Between the trimmed V and J ends, which lost 0 bases and 10 bases, there was a span of 11 bases. Germline loops: CDR1 SGDLS, CDR2 YYNGEE. CDR3 length equals 13 residues. CDR3 sequence: CASSVETGLEQFF. The CDR3 coding sequence is TGTGCCAGCAGCGTAGAGACAGGACTAGAGCAGTTCTTC.

This clonotype was seen a handful of times. The chain employs TRBV6-5 and TRBJ1-4, with a tentative D call TRBD1 (5 bases). This CDR3 spans 13 amino acids. Germline V gives CDR1 MNHEY, CDR2 SVGAGI. V was pared by 2 bases and J by 7 bases, with 8 bases between. Here the CDR3 DNA reads TGTGCCAGCAGTTACGGAAGGGGTGAAAAACTGTTTTTT. It is translated as CASSYGRGEKLFF.

This chain uses TRBV4-3 with TRBJ2-1; D gene unclear. The CDR3 loop spans 14 amino acids. V gave up 3 bases and J gave up 8 bases, with 14 bases separating them. CDR1 is LGHNA and CDR2 is YSLEER in the germline V gene. Written as DNA, the CDR3 is TGCGCCAGCAGCCATCATCCCCGTAGGGATGAGCAGTTCTTC. Translating gives CASSHHPRRDEQFF.

This clonotype appeared a few times. V and J are TRBV20-1 and TRBJ2-7; no clear D gene. Trimming pared 0 bases from V and 2 bases from J, leaving 11 bases between. This CDR3 contains 14 residues. CDR1 and CDR2 from the germline V gene are DFQATT and SNEGSKA (reference sequence). Here the CDR3 DNA reads TGCAGTGCTAGAGATAGTGGGAACCCCTACGAGCAGTACTTC. It specifies CSARDSGNPYEQYF.

Many counts were recorded for this clonotype. The V gene is TRBV10-3, the J gene TRBJ2-3, with D unclear. The V end lost 4 bases, the J end lost 1 base, and 6 bases lay between the germline ends. The CDR3 runs 13 residues. The germline CDR1 and CDR2 sequences are ENHRY and SYGVKD. In nucleotides, the CDR3 is TGTGCCATCAGTGGGGATGGCACAGATACGCAGTATTTT. It yields the protein CAISGDGTDTQYF.

V usage is TRBV3-1 and J usage is TRBJ2-1; no firm D call. This CDR3 spans 16 amino acids. The V end lost 4 bases, the J end lost 2 bases, and 15 bases lay between the germline ends. The germline CDR1 and CDR2 sequences are LGHDT and YNNKEL (reference sequence). The CDR3 reads CASSPLSGETYNEQFF. Here the CDR3 DNA reads TGTGCCAGCAGCCCCCTATCTGGCGAAACCTACAATGAGCAGTTCTTC.

DNA for the CDR3: TGTGCCAGCAGTTACTCGCTAGGGTACCAAGAGACCCAGTACTTC. It is translated as CASSYSLGYQETQYF. The chain links TRBV6-5 to TRBJ2-5; D remains unclear. CDR1 and CDR2 from the germline V gene are MNHEY and SVGAGI. The CDR3 runs to 15 residues. Trimming removed 0 bases from V and 0 bases from J, with 8 bases in between.

The sample holds many counts of this clonotype. The chain recombines TRBV5-1 with TRBJ1-1; D gene ambiguous. The CDR3 extends over 15 amino acids. The V gene's germline CDR1 is SGHRS and CDR2 YFSETQ. V was clipped by 0 bases and J by 6 bases, with 15 bases between them. The CDR3 reads CASSLERRPGAEAFF. In DNA form, the CDR3 reads TGCGCCAGCAGCTTGGAGCGCAGACCTGGCGCTGAAGCTTTCTTT.

This clonotype was recorded at least ten times. This chain connects TRBV11-1 to TRBJ1-6; D is undetermined. The CDR3 consists of 13 residues. The V and J ends lost 2 bases and 7 bases respectively, with 6 bases between them. Germline loops: CDR1 SGHAT, CDR2 FQDESV (reference sequence). The CDR3 sequence is CASSLNPNSPLHF. CDR3 DNA sequence: TGTGCCAGCAGCTTAAACCCCAATTCACCCCTCCACTTT.

This clonotype appeared many times. The chain combines TRBV7-2 with TRBJ1-1, with a tentative D call TRBD1 (5 bases). Trimming removed 5 bases at V and 3 bases at J, with 13 bases between. The CDR3 has 14 residues. Germline V gene data show CDR1 as SGHTA and CDR2 as FQGNSA. Here the CDR3 reads CASSLSLGDTEAFF. CDR3 DNA: TGTGCCAGCAGCCTTTCTTTAGGGGACACTGAAGCTTTCTTT.

This clonotype was recorded a few times. Written as DNA, the CDR3 is TGCGCCAGCAGCTCCTTAGCGGGAGGTCCCACCGGGGAGCTGTTTTTT. This codes for CASSSLAGGPTGELFF. V usage is TRBV5-1 and J usage is TRBJ2-2; 10 nucleotides agree with TRBD2. The junction had 6 bases not matched to a gene; V was cut back by 3 bases and J by 4 bases. The CDR3 is made up of 16 amino acids. Per germline, CDR1 SGHRS and CDR2 YFSETQ.

This rearrangement joins TRBV6-2 or TRBV6-3 to TRBJ2-3; 12 bases are a match to TRBD2. The trim removed 2 bases at V and 6 bases at J, leaving 3 bases unmatched. CDR3 size: 15 residues. Germline CDR1 and CDR2: MNHEY and SVGEGT. The CDR3 is CASSYGLAGSDTQYF. In nucleotides, the CDR3 is TGTGCCAGCAGTTACGGACTAGCGGGATCGGATACGCAGTATTTT.

Only a few counts were recorded for this clonotype. V usage is TRBV29-1 and J usage is TRBJ2-2, with D possibly matching TRBD1 (6 bases). There are 13 residues in the CDR3. Germline V gene lookup returns CDR1 SQVTM and CDR2 ANQGSEA. The germline V and J ends were trimmed by 6 bases and 7 bases, with 15 bases remaining between them. CDR3 sequence (DNA): TGCAGCGTGAGGACAGTCGGGGTCGGGGAGCTGTTTTTT. Encoded protein: CSVRTVGVGELFF.

This chain links TRBV5-6 with TRBJ2-1; 13 positions match TRBD2. V shed 4 bases, J shed 4 bases, and the junction held 8 bases outside the gene matches. Germline assignment: CDR1 SGHDT and CDR2 YYEEEE. The CDR3 has 17 amino acids. CDR3 amino acids: CASSPGTSGIRYNEQFF. The DNA for the CDR3 is TGTGCCAGCAGCCCAGGGACTAGCGGGATTAGGTACAATGAGCAGTTCTTC. The variable domain in full, completed from reference TRBV5-6 and TRBJ2-1, reads DAGVTQSPTHLIKTRGQQVTLRCSPKSGHDTVSWYQQALGQGPQFIFQYYEEEERQRGNFPDRFSGHQFPNYSSELNVNALLLGDSALYLCASSPGTSGIRYNEQFFGPGTRLTVL.

V gene TRBV7-2 combines with J gene TRBJ1-5; D gene ambiguous. The CDR3 extends over 14 amino acids. Germline V gene sequence: CDR1 SGHTA, CDR2 FQGNSA. V lost 1 base, J lost 2 bases, and 6 bases lay in between. CDR3 amino acids: CASSLGFGNQPQHF. DNA for the CDR3: TGTGCCAGCAGCTTAGGGTTCGGCAATCAGCCCCAGCATTTT.

Points on this clonotype: Since a much larger clone is just one base distant, this may be a read error. In DNA, the CDR3 is TGTGCCAGCTCACCAACTGACGAACCACTAGACAGGAACGAGCAGTACTTC. It is translated as CASSPTDEPLDRNEQYF. V usage is TRBV18 and J usage is TRBJ2-7, with a tentative D call TRBD1 (6 bases). The V end lost 2 bases, the J end lost 5 bases, and 22 bases lay between the germline ends. The CDR3 covers 17 residues. Germline V gene sequence: CDR1 KGHSH, CDR2 LQKENI.

This clonotype was seen repeatedly, ten times or more. CDR3 in amino acids: CASSHEPGPLPDTQYF. Here the CDR3 DNA reads TGTGCCAGCAGCCATGAACCGGGACCGCTACCGGATACGCAGTATTTT. The rearrangement uses TRBV4-2 and TRBJ2-3; either TRBD1 or TRBD2 may fit D (5 bases each). The germline CDR1 and CDR2 sequences are LGHNA and YNFKEQ. The CDR3 consists of 16 residues. V lost 3 bases and J 6 bases, leaving 19 bases between the germline ends.

This clonotype was picked up many times. J is TRBJ2-7 and V is TRBV15; D unclear. With 0 bases removed from V and 0 bases from J, the gap between germline ends came to 12 bases. The CDR3 totals 16 residues. The germline V gene encodes CDR1 LNHNV and CDR2 YYDKDF (reference sequence). CDR3 sequence: CATSRDIRVRSYEQYF. The CDR3 DNA is TGTGCCACCAGCAGAGATATTCGGGTCCGCTCCTACGAGCAGTACTTC.

This clonotype was seen a few times. The chain couples TRBV29-1 to TRBJ2-6; tentatively, D is TRBD1 (5 bases). The CDR3 loop spans 14 amino acids. CDR1 is SQVTM, CDR2 ANQGSEA, per germline. V lost 5 bases and J lost 0, with 8 bases in between. The CDR3 nucleotides are TGCAGCGTTTCTCAGGGCTCTGGGGCCAACGTCCTGACTTTC. It translates to CSVSQGSGANVLTF.

The J gene is TRBJ2-3, the V gene TRBV7-2, with a possible D match to TRBD2 (5 bases). Trimming left V 5 bases short and J 6 bases short, with 12 bases between. This CDR3 has 13 residues. The germline gives CDR1 SGHTA, CDR2 FQGNSA. For the CDR3, the DNA is TGTGCCAGCAGCCACCGGACTCGTGATACGCAGTATTTT. Protein: CASSHRTRDTQYF.

The J gene is TRBJ2-2, the V gene TRBV14; D remains unclear. The CDR3 consists of 18 residues. The V gene's germline CDR1 is SGHDN and CDR2 FVKESK. V was shortened by 4 bases and J by 7 bases, with 25 bases between the two germline ends. CDR3 in amino acids: CASSPEIGSRSLFGELFF. CDR3 DNA sequence: TGTGCCAGCAGCCCCGAGATAGGGTCTCGGTCTCTCTTCGGGGAGCTGTTTTTT.

About this clonotype itself: An end of the junction does not agree with germline; a read error may underlie this. The J gene is TRBJ1-1, the V gene TRBV28, with a tentative D call TRBD1 (5 bases). The CDR3 runs to 14 residues. Germline CDR1 MDHEN, CDR2 SYDVKM. CDR3 amino acids: CGSQDGTHHTEAFF. The CDR3 DNA reads as TGTGGCAGCCAGGACGGGACTCACCACACTGAAGCTTTCTTT.